These 6 T cell receptor beta chains were sequenced from one sample in a study of blood T cells in healthy people across ages. Alongside a J-beta primer mix, a sample-barcoded 5' primer served in a second PCR lasting about 7 to 11 cycles. A single record per CDR3 protein comes from TCRdb applying MiXCR to the 5' RACE reads. Here the sample spans more than 1.4 million distinct CDR3 sequences, approximately 42% being singletons. Sequencing was carried out using blood. The receptors derive from a woman under 30 in good health.

This clonotype was counted between two and nine times. J is TRBJ2-1 and V is TRBV2, with D unclear. V lost 4 bases and J lost 8, with 15 bases in between. The germline CDR1 and CDR2 sequences are SNHLY and FYNNEI. There are 14 residues in the CDR3. As DNA, the CDR3 is TGTGCCAGCAGTGGGCGCATGACTGTGGATGAGCAGTTCTTC. Its protein product is CASSGRMTVDEQFF.

The genes are TRBV27 and TRBJ1-6; D gene unclear. Germline assignment: CDR1 MNHEY and CDR2 SMNVEV (reference sequence). Trimming took off 6 bases at V and 0 bases at J, with 15 bases between the two ends. This CDR3 is built from 17 residues. CDR3 nucleotides: TGTGCCAGCAGGAAACAACATGGAACCTCCTATAATTCACCCCTCCACTTT. Its protein product is CASRKQHGTSYNSPLHF.

The V call is TRBV6-2 or TRBV6-3, the J call TRBJ2-7, with D tentatively TRBD1 (6 bases). V was pared by 2 bases and J by 2 bases, with 13 bases between. CDR3 length equals 15 residues. Per the germline V gene, CDR1 is MNHEY and CDR2 is SVGEGT. The CDR3, as DNA: TGTGCCAGCAGTTACCCGATTCAGGGGACCTACGAGCAGTACTTC. Its protein is CASSYPIQGTYEQYF.

A note on this clonotype: The junction departs from germline at one end; a sequencing error may be responsible. V and J are TRBV7-2 and TRBJ2-3; 9 bases are shared with TRBD2. Germline V lookup: CDR1 SGHTA, CDR2 FQGNSA. This CDR3 has 17 amino acids. The CDR3 reads CAGSSGGAGGPADTQYF. Written as DNA, the CDR3 is TGTGCCGGCAGCTCAGGTGGGGCGGGAGGGCCGGCAGATACGCAGTATTTT.

The rearrangement links TRBV6-5 to TRBJ2-4; D is perhaps TRBD1 or TRBD2 (6 bases each). TRBJ2-5 explains the end of the DNA better; the J call may be wrong. This CDR3 contains 15 residues. Germline loops: CDR1 MNHEY, CDR2 SVGAGI. CDR3 in amino acids: CASSALGGEGETQYF. For the CDR3, the DNA is TGTGCCAGCAGTGCTCTGGGGGGCGAGGGAGAGACCCAGTACTTC.

The chain couples TRBV30 to TRBJ2-7, with D perhaps matching TRBD2 (6 bases). This CDR3 region has 14 residues. The germline CDR1 and CDR2 sequences are GTSNPN and SVGIG (reference sequence). The V end was cut by 0 bases, the J end by 5 bases, with 14 bases between. CDR3 sequence: CAWSVLAGSHEQYF. The CDR3 DNA is TGTGCCTGGAGTGTACTGGCGGGATCCCACGAGCAGTACTTC.